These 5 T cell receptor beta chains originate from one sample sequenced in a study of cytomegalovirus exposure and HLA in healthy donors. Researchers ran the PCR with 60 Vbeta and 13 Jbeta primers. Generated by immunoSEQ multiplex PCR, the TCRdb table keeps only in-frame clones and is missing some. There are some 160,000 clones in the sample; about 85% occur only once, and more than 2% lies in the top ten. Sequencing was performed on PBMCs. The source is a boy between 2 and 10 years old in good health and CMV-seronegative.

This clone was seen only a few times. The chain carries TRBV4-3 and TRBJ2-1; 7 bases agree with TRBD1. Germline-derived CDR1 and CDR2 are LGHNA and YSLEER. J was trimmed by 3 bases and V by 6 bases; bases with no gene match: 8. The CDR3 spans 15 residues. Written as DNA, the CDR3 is TGCGCCAGCAGGGGTACAGGGGTGGACTACAATGAGCAGTTCTTC. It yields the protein CASRGTGVDYNEQFF.

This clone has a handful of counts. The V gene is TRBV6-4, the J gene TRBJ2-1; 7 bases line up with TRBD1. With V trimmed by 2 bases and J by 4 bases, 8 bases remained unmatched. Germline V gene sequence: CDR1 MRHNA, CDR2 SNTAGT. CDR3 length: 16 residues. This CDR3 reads CASSDQNRGPYNEQFF. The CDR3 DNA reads TGTGCCAGCAGTGACCAAAACAGGGGACCTTACAATGAGCAGTTCTTC.

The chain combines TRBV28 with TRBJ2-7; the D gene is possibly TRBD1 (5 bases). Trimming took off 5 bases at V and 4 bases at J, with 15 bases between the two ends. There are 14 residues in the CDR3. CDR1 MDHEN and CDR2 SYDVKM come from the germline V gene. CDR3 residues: CASSNGARVYEQYF. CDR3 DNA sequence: TGTGCCAGCAGTAATGGGGCCCGGGTTTACGAGCAGTACTTC.

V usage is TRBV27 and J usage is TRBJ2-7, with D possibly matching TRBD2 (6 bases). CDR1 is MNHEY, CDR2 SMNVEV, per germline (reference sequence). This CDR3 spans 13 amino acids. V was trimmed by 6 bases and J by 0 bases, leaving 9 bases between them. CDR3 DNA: TGTGCCAGCAGGAGGACTATCTCCTACGAGCAGTACTTC. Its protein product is CASRRTISYEQYF.

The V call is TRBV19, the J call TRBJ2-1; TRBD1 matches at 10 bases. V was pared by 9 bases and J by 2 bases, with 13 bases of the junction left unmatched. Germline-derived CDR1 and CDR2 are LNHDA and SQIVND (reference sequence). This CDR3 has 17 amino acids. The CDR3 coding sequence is TGTGCCAGCCTTGACAGGGGGCAATTAGGTGCCTACAATGAGCAGTTCTTC. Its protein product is CASLDRGQLGAYNEQFF.